This T cell receptor beta chain was obtained from a study of OX40 agonist ivuxolimab in advanced cancers. The protocol was immunoSEQ multiplex PCR, while the TCRdb copy is restricted to in-frame clones and leaves out a portion. The table includes about 32,000 clones, more than 80% detected once. This clonotype was obtained from an adult with an advanced solid tumor such as melanoma, head and neck, liver or kidney cancer. Sequenced material: CD4+ or CD8+ T cells sorted from blood, taken in a trial of the OX40 agonist ivuxolimab.

The CDR3 spells CASSFGLEETQYF. In nucleotides, the CDR3 is TGTGCCAGCAGCTTTGGACTAGAAGAGACCCAGTACTTC. This chain joins TRBV7-8 and TRBJ2-5; 7 bases map to TRBD2. The CDR3 sequence is 13 residues long. Germline CDR1 and CDR2: SGHVS and FQNEAQ. The trim removed 3 bases at V and 3 bases at J, leaving 1 base unmatched.